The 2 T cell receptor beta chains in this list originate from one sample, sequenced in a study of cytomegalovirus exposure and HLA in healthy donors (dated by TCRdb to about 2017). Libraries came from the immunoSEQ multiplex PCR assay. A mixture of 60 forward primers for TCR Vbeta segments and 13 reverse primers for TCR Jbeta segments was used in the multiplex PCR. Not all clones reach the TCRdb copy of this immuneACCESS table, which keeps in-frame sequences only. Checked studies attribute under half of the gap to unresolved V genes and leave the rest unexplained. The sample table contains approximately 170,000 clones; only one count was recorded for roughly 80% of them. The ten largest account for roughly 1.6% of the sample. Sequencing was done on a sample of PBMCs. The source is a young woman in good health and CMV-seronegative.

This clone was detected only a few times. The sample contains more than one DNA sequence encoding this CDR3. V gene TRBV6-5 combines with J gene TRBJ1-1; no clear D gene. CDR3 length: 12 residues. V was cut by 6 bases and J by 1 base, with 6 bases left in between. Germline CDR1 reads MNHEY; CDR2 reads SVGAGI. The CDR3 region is CASRRGNTEAFF. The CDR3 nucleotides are TGTGCCAGCAGGCGCGGGAACACTGAAGCTTTCTTT.

The CDR3 DNA is TGTGCCAGCAGTATACCGGGGAGAAAGACCGGGGAGCTGTTTTTT. Protein: CASSIPGRKTGELFF. The chain combines TRBV28 with TRBJ2-2; the D gene is possibly TRBD2 (5 bases). Germline values: CDR1 MDHEN, CDR2 SYDVKM. The CDR3 is 15 amino acids. Trimming took 5 bases from V and 5 from J, leaving 15 bases between them. Variable domain in full (rest from reference TRBV28 and TRBJ2-2): DVKVTQSSRYLVKRTGEKVFLECVQDMDHENMFWYRQDPGLGLRLIYFSYDVKMKEKGDIPEGYSVSREKKERFSLILESASTNQTSMYLCASSIPGRKTGELFFGEGSRLTVL.